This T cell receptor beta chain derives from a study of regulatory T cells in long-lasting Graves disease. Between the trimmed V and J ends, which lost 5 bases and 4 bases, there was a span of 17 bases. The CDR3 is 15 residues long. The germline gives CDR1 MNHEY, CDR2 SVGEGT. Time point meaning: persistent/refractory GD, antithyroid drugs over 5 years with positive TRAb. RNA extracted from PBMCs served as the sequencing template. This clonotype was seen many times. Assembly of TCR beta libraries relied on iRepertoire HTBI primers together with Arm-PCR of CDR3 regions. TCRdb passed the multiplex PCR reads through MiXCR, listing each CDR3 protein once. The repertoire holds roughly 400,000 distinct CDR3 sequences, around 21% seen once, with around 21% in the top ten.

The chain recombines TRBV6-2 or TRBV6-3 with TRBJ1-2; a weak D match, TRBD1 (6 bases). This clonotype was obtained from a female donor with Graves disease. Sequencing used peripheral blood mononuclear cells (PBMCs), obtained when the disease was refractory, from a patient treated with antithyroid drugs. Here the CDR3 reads CASSPGGASFYGYTF. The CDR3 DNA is TGTGCCAGCAGTCCCGGGGGCGCGAGTTTCTATGGCTACACCTTC.